These T cell receptor beta chains were read from a single sample in a study of blood T cells in healthy people across ages. Each CDR3 protein gets one entry after TCRdb re-called the 5' RACE reads with MiXCR. This sample has approximately 2,000,000 distinct CDR3 sequences; roughly two fifths occur once, and the top ten carry more than 20%. The sequenced sample consisted of blood. These receptors all come from a human donor in good health. CDR3s include the opening cysteine and the closing phenylalanine or tryptophan. Each record gives: V gene, J gene, clone size, D gene, CDR3 protein, CDR3 DNA. The D gene is left open where the match is weak. Part of the rows lack a size; the others show once, few, many or a class for expanded clones.

>TRBV12-5|TRBJ2-3|NA|TRBD1
CASGPYRGSTDTQYF
TGTGCTAGTGGCCCATACAGGGGAAGCACAGATACGCAGTATTTT
>TRBV28|TRBJ1-1|once|NA
CASSLRGLYAEAFF
TGTGCCAGCAGTTTAAGGGGACTATACGCTGAAGCTTTCTTT
>TRBV20-1|TRBJ1-6|few|TRBD1
CSAEHRGRRNSPLHF
TGCAGTGCCGAACACAGGGGGCGCCGTAATTCACCCCTCCACTTT
>TRBV2|TRBJ1-2|NA|NA
CASRGEGHGYTF
TGTGCCAGCAGGGGAGAAGGGCATGGCTACACCTTC
>TRBV20-1|TRBJ1-1|NA|NA
CSARRGEEAFF
TGCAGTGCCCGCCGGGGGGAGGAAGCTTTCTTT
>TRBV7-2|TRBJ2-7|NA|NA
CASSLGTTWAQYF
TGTGCCAGCAGCTTAGGGACTACCTGGGCCCAGTACTTC
>TRBV5-1|TRBJ2-4|NA|NA
CASRPTMANNNEQYF
TGCGCCAGCAGACCAACTATGGCCAATAACAATGAGCAGTACTTC
>TRBV7-2|TRBJ2-2|many|TRBD2
CASSSQPGLAGGELFF
TGTGCCAGCAGCTCGCAACCGGGACTAGCGGGTGGGGAGCTGTTTTTT
>TRBV4-3|TRBJ1-6|NA|NA
CASSRGGEGSPLHF
TGCGCCAGCAGCCGGGGAGGGGAAGGGTCACCCCTCCACTTT
>TRBV5-1|TRBJ2-1|NA|NA
CASSLEGNSYEQFF
TGCGCCAGCAGCTTGGAAGGGAACTCCTACGAGCAGTTCTTC
>TRBV7-3|TRBJ1-1|few|NA
CASSLTAANTEAFF
TGTGCCAGCAGCTTAACGGCAGCGAACACTGAAGCTTTCTTT
>TRBV5-1|TRBJ2-3|NA|NA
CASSLDRPRTDTQYF
TGCGCCAGCAGTCTCGACAGGCCTCGCACAGATACGCAGTATTTT
>TRBV20-1|TRBJ2-7|few|NA
CSARNGEMGTYEQYF
TGCAGTGCTAGAAATGGGGAGATGGGAACCTACGAGCAGTACTTC
>TRBV15|TRBJ2-1|few|NA
CATSRVLLDEQFF
TGTGCCACCAGCAGAGTTTTGTTGGATGAGCAGTTCTTC
>TRBV4-1|TRBJ2-7|NA|NA
CASSQRASDGGYEQYF
TGCGCCAGCAGCCAGAGAGCGTCGGACGGGGGCTACGAGCAGTACTTC
>TRBV6-2/TRBV6-3|TRBJ2-7|NA|NA
CASSYFPVGEQYF
TGTGCCAGCAGTTACTTCCCAGTTGGCGAGCAGTACTTC
>TRBV29-1|TRBJ1-4|NA|NA
CSAVVATNEKLFF
TGCAGCGCCGTCGTTGCAACTAATGAAAAACTGTTTTTT
>TRBV10-3|TRBJ2-7|few|TRBD1
CAISSGTGDYEQYF
TGTGCCATCAGCTCCGGGACAGGGGACTACGAGCAGTACTTC
>TRBV10-2|TRBJ2-3|many|NA
CASSVLFTDTQYF
TGCGCCAGCAGTGTTCTATTCACAGATACGCAGTATTTT
>TRBV6-6|TRBJ1-2|few|NA
CASRPRVGYGYTF
TGTGCCAGCAGGCCCAGGGTTGGCTATGGCTACACCTTC
>TRBV12-3/TRBV12-4|TRBJ2-4|NA|TRBD1
CASSLNRGLAKNIQYF
TGTGCCAGCAGTTTAAACAGGGGTTTAGCCAAAAACATTCAGTACTTC
>TRBV6-2/TRBV6-3|TRBJ2-7|few|TRBD1
CASSLPRTGRYEQYF
TGTGCCAGCAGTCTCCCGAGGACAGGTCGTTACGAGCAGTACTTC
>TRBV27|TRBJ2-5|NA|NA
CASSLSHPSVYQETQYF
TGTGCCAGCAGTTTATCCCACCCCTCAGTGTACCAAGAGACCCAGTACTTC
>TRBV7-9|TRBJ2-7|few|NA
CASSSYKTYEQYF
TGTGCCAGCAGCTCTTACAAGACCTACGAGCAGTACTTC
>TRBV29-1|TRBJ2-4|few|TRBD2
CSVEAGGAYNEQYF
TGCAGCGTTGAGGCGGGGGGGGCCTACAATGAGCAGTACTTC
>TRBV28|TRBJ2-5|few|NA
CASSRQRGETQYF
TGTGCCAGCAGCCGGCAGAGAGGAGAGACCCAGTACTTC
>TRBV4-1|TRBJ2-7|NA|TRBD1
CASSPVGQGGSEQYF
TGCGCCAGCAGCCCCGTTGGACAGGGGGGAAGCGAGCAGTACTTC
>TRBV4-3|TRBJ2-3|NA|TRBD2
CASSPYGLAGDTQYF
TGCGCCAGCAGCCCGTACGGACTAGCGGGGGATACGCAGTATTTT
>TRBV27|TRBJ1-2|NA|NA
CAGKSQDSNYGYTF
TGTGCCGGCAAGTCACAGGACAGCAACTATGGCTACACCTTC
>TRBV7-9|TRBJ2-5|NA|NA
CASSTNWGETQYF
TGTGCCAGCAGTACCAACTGGGGTGAGACCCAGTACTTC
>TRBV11-2|TRBJ2-3|NA|TRBD2
CASSLDLRGSTDTQYF
TGTGCCAGCAGCTTAGATTTGCGGGGGAGCACAGATACGCAGTATTTT
>TRBV9|TRBJ2-3|NA|TRBD1
CASSPYRGGTDTQYF
TGTGCCAGCTCCCCATACAGGGGGGGCACAGATACGCAGTATTTT
>TRBV20-1|TRBJ2-7|NA|TRBD1
CSATARGLYF
TGCAGTGCTACAGCGAGGGGGCTGTACTTC
>TRBV7-3|TRBJ2-1|NA|NA
CASSLTFDNEHEYNEQFF
TGTGCCAGCAGCTTAACTTTCGACAATGAGCACGAATACAATGAGCAGTTCTTC
>TRBV4-3|TRBJ1-6|few|NA
CASSQHPNSPLHF
TGCGCCAGCAGCCAGCACCCTAATTCACCCCTCCACTTT
>TRBV20-1|TRBJ1-5|NA|NA
CSARAENGDQPQHF
TGCAGTGCTAGAGCTGAAAATGGCGATCAGCCCCAGCATTTT
>TRBV20-1|TRBJ2-7|few|NA
CSAPPVESYEQYF
TGCAGTGCCCCTCCGGTCGAATCCTACGAGCAGTACTTC
>TRBV29-1|TRBJ1-3|NA|NA
CSVDPGLDANSGNTIYF
TGCAGCGTTGACCCAGGGTTAGACGCAAACTCTGGAAACACCATATATTTT
>TRBV15|TRBJ2-1|NA|TRBD1
CATSPVRDRYNEQFF
TGTGCCACCAGTCCCGTCCGGGACAGGTACAATGAGCAGTTCTTC
>TRBV5-1|TRBJ2-2|NA|NA
CASSLVVSANTGELFF
TGCGCCAGCAGCTTGGTCGTCAGCGCGAACACCGGGGAGCTGTTTTTT
>TRBV20-1|TRBJ2-1|NA|TRBD2
CSAGLAGDLYNEQFF
TGCAGTGCAGGACTAGCGGGGGACCTCTACAATGAGCAGTTCTTC
>TRBV2|TRBJ2-5|NA|TRBD2
CASSETSGIQETQYF
TGTGCCAGCAGTGAGACTAGCGGAATACAAGAGACCCAGTACTTC
>TRBV24-1|TRBJ2-6|NA|NA
CATSGGSGANVLTF
TGTGCCACCAGTGGGGGATCTGGGGCCAACGTCCTGACTTTC
>TRBV7-2|TRBJ2-3|few|NA
CASSPNADTQYF
TGTGCCAGCAGCCCAAACGCGGATACGCAGTATTTT
>TRBV5-5|TRBJ2-3|few|TRBD2
CASSRGTSTSTDTQYF
TGTGCCAGCAGCCGGGGGACTAGCACTAGCACAGATACGCAGTATTTT
>TRBV4-3|TRBJ2-5|NA|NA
CASSLVGNHKETQYF
TGCGCCAGCAGCCTCGTCGGGAACCATAAAGAGACCCAGTACTTC
>TRBV5-1|TRBJ1-1|few|TRBD1
CASAIQGRDTEAFF
TGCGCCAGCGCGATACAGGGGAGGGACACTGAAGCTTTCTTT
>TRBV7-2|TRBJ1-4|NA|NA
CASSLGGLGNEKLFF
TGTGCCAGCAGCTTAGGGGGATTGGGGAATGAAAAACTGTTTTTT
>TRBV9|TRBJ1-2|NA|NA
CASSVGELGRRYGYTF
TGTGCCAGCAGCGTAGGAGAGCTCGGACGGAGGTATGGCTACACCTTC
>TRBV7-2|TRBJ1-5|NA|NA
CASAEGPLFANQPQHF
TGTGCCAGCGCAGAGGGCCCACTCTTCGCCAATCAGCCCCAGCATTTT
>TRBV2|TRBJ2-5|NA|NA
CASSEGHGETQYF
TGTGCCAGCAGTGAGGGACATGGGGAGACCCAGTACTTC
>TRBV7-2|TRBJ2-4|NA|TRBD1
CASSRPDRVNIQYF
TGTGCCAGCAGTCGCCCGGACAGGGTAAACATTCAGTACTTC
>TRBV20-1|TRBJ1-1|few|NA
CSARRWHLNTEAFF
TGCAGTGCCCGTAGGTGGCATTTGAACACTGAAGCTTTCTTT
>TRBV6-5|TRBJ2-7|few|NA
CASSYSSRYEQYF
TGTGCCAGCAGTTACTCATCACGATACGAGCAGTACTTC
>TRBV29-1|TRBJ2-5|NA|NA
CSAEAGSWETQYF
TGCAGCGCTGAGGCAGGGTCCTGGGAGACCCAGTACTTC
>TRBV4-3|TRBJ1-1|few|NA
CASSQVSAMDTEAFF
TGCGCCAGCAGCCAAGTGAGCGCTATGGACACTGAAGCTTTCTTT